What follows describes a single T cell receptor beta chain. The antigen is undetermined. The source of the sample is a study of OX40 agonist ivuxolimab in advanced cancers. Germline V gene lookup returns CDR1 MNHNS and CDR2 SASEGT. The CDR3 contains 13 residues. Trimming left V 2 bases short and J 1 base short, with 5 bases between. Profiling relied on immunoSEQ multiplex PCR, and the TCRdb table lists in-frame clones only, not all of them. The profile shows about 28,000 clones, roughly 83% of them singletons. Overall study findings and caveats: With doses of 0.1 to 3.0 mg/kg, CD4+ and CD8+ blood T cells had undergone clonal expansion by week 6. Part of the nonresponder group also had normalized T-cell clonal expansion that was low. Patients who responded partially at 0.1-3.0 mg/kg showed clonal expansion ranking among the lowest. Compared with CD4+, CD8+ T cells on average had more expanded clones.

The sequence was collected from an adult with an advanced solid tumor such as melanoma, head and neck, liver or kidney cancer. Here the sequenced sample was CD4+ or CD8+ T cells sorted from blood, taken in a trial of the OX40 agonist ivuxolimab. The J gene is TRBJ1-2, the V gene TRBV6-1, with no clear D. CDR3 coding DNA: TGTGCCAGCAGTGAAATGGATAACTATGGCTACACCTTC. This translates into CASSEMDNYGYTF.